This T cell receptor (beta chain) was documented in a study of T cell responses to AZD1222 COVID-19 vaccine. Study-wide results and limits: Among vaccine-associated CD4 TCRs, coverage spanned spike, with dominance at 160-218 and 743-854.

Comment on this clone: Its specificity is unknown.

The protocol was immunoSEQ multiplex PCR, while the TCRdb copy is restricted to in-frame clones and leaves out a portion. Of roughly 160,000 clones listed, 88% were seen once; the top ten hold more than 5%. The V gene's germline CDR1 is LNHDA and CDR2 SQIVND (reference sequence). This CDR3 spans 14 amino acids. V lost 7 bases, J lost 4 bases, and 14 bases lay in between. Source: peripheral blood, taken on day 0 of AZD1222 vaccination. The sequence was obtained from an adult in good health. The chain combines TRBV19 with TRBJ1-5, with TRBD1 as a possible D gene (6 bases). The CDR3 nucleotides are TGTGCCAGTACCGAACAGGGTCTAAATCAGCCCCAGCATTTT. This translates into CASTEQGLNQPQHF.